This is a list of T cell receptor beta chains from one sample in a study of blood T cell repertoires in COVID-19. Only in-frame clones appear in the TCRdb table, and some are missing; sequencing was by immunoSEQ multiplex PCR. The table shows 140,000 to 150,000 clones, with 87% occurring only once. Sequenced sample: peripheral blood. These receptors were taken from a man aged 50-60 years who had recovered from COVID-19. CDR3s include the opening cysteine and the closing phenylalanine or tryptophan. The D gene is left open where the match is weak. Clone sizes are given selectively: once, few, many, or a class where the clone is expanded.

d_call | j_call | v_call | clone_size | cdr3_nt | cdr3_aa
NA | TRBJ2-1 | TRBV27 | once | TGTGCCAGCAGGAGACTAGTTCTGTCCTACAATGAGCAGTTCTTC | CASRRLVLSYNEQFF
TRBD1 | TRBJ1-3 | TRBV6-6 | NA | TGTGCCAGCAGCCGACAGGGGGAAACTGGAAACACCATATATTTT | CASSRQGETGNTIYF
TRBD2 | TRBJ2-1 | TRBV7-2 | NA | TGTGCCAGCAGCTCCCTAGCGGGGGGTCCTCAGGAGCAGTTCTTC | CASSSLAGGPQEQFF
TRBD1 | TRBJ2-3 | TRBV14 | NA | TGTGCCAGCAGCCAAGGTCTGGTATGGGACAGGGCACAAGATACGCAGTATTTT | CASSQGLVWDRAQDTQYF
TRBD1 | TRBJ1-1 | TRBV7-9 | NA | TGTGCCAGCAGCTACCTAGGGACAGGGGAATGGGTTTTGGCCACTGAAGCTTTCTTT | CASSYLGTGEWVLATEAFF
NA | TRBJ1-5 | TRBV10-3 | NA | TGTGCCATCAGTGAGTCAGGGGATCAGCCCCAGCATTTT | CAISESGDQPQHF
TRBD2 | TRBJ2-3 | TRBV6-5 | NA | TGTGCCAGCCAGAGCGGGGGGGTATCAGATACGCAGTATTTT | CASQSGGVSDTQYF
NA | TRBJ1-1 | TRBV6-6 | NA | TGTGCCAGCAGTTACCCAGAGGGGGGGGACACTGAAGCTTTCTTT | CASSYPEGGDTEAFF
TRBD1 | TRBJ1-2 | TRBV4-1 | NA | TGCGCCAGCAGCCATCGGGACAGGGGGCTAGTCGATGGCTACACCTTC | CASSHRDRGLVDGYTF
NA | TRBJ1-3 | TRBV9 | few | TGTGCCAGCAGCGGGCTGGAGGGGTTCTCTGGAAACACCATATATTTT | CASSGLEGFSGNTIYF
TRBD2 | TRBJ2-7 | TRBV7-2 | NA | TGTGCCAGCAGCCACAGATTAGCGGGGGGGCGGGACGAGCAGTACTTC | CASSHRLAGGRDEQYF
NA | TRBJ1-2 | TRBV3-1/TRBV3-2 | NA | TGTGCCAGCAGCCCCATCGGACGACAGGTCTTC | CASSPIGRQVF
TRBD2 | TRBJ2-1 | TRBV6-6 | NA | TGTGCCAGCAGCCAAAGCGGGGGGGGCTACAATGAGCAGTTCTTC | CASSQSGGGYNEQFF
NA | TRBJ2-2 | TRBV5-4 | once | TGTGCCAGCAGCTTAGAGAAAAACACCGGGGAGCTGTTTTTT | CASSLEKNTGELFF
NA | TRBJ2-7 | TRBV4-1 | NA | TGCGCCAGCAGCCAAGATGGACAGCCAGTTGGGGAGCAGTACTTC | CASSQDGQPVGEQYF
NA | TRBJ2-5 | TRBV9 | NA | TGTGCCAGCAGCGTAGGAACTAGGTTACGAGAGACCCAGTACTTC | CASSVGTRLRETQYF
NA | TRBJ1-1 | TRBV11-3 | NA | TGTGCCAGCAGCCCCGGACTACAATCCACTGAAGCTTTCTTT | CASSPGLQSTEAFF
NA | TRBJ1-1 | TRBV18 | NA | TGTGCCAGCCACGGACAGATGAACACTGAAGCTTTCTTT | CASHGQMNTEAFF
TRBD1 | TRBJ1-2 | TRBV3-1/TRBV3-2 | once | TGTGCCAGCAGCGACCACCGGGACAGGCTTTATGGCTACACCTTC | CASSDHRDRLYGYTF
NA | TRBJ2-1 | TRBV6-1 | NA | TGTGCCAGCAGTGAATCCCCAGGAACCTACAATGAGCAGTTCTTC | CASSESPGTYNEQFF
NA | TRBJ2-6 | TRBV2 | NA | TGTGCCACCCCGAAAGGGACTTCTGGGGCCAACGTCCTGACTTTC | CATPKGTSGANVLTF
NA | TRBJ1-2 | TRBV5-6 | once | TGTGCCAGCAGACCTCCAAACAGGGCTGGCTACACCTTC | CASRPPNRAGYTF
TRBD2 | TRBJ2-1 | TRBV7-9 | few | TGTGCCAGCAGCAAAGGGGGGGGACTAGCGGGTTATGAGCAGTTCTTC | CASSKGGGLAGYEQFF
TRBD2 | TRBJ2-1 | TRBV27 | NA | TGTGCCAGCAGTAGCTCTAGCGGGTACTACAATGAGCAGTTCTTC | CASSSSSGYYNEQFF
NA | TRBJ1-2 | TRBV7-2 | NA | TGTGCCAGCAGCCCCCGGACTGCCGACCCCGCTGGCTACACCTTC | CASSPRTADPAGYTF
NA | TRBJ1-2 | TRBV3-1/TRBV3-2 | NA | TGTGCCAGCAGCCAAATGCCGGGACAAGGGTCTAACTATGGCTACACCTTC | CASSQMPGQGSNYGYTF
NA | TRBJ2-2 | TRBV7-9 | NA | TGTGCCAGCAGCCGAATAGCCCACAAAGGGGCCGACACCGGGGAGCTGTTTTTT | CASSRIAHKGADTGELFF
TRBD1 | TRBJ1-1 | TRBV5-5 | once | TGTGCCAGCAGCCCCCACAGGGGAATGAACACTGAAGCTTTCTTT | CASSPHRGMNTEAFF
TRBD1 | TRBJ1-6 | TRBV4-3 | NA | TGCGCCAGCAGCCTTACCACGACAGGGGAAAATTCACCCCTCCACTTT | CASSLTTTGENSPLHF
TRBD1 | TRBJ2-7 | TRBV2 | NA | TGTGCCAGTCATTCAGGGGGAACCTACGAGCAGTACTTC | CASHSGGTYEQYF
NA | TRBJ1-1 | TRBV27 | NA | TGTGCCAGCAGCTTTCTCAATAGGAACACTGAAGCTTTCTTT | CASSFLNRNTEAFF
NA | TRBJ2-7 | TRBV4-1 | NA | TGCGCCAGCAGCCAAGTAAGGCAGGAAAAGCAGTACTTC | CASSQVRQEKQYF
TRBD1 | TRBJ2-5 | TRBV11-2 | NA | TGTGCCAGCAGCTTGTCGCGACCGGACAGGGGAGAGACCCAGTACTTC | CASSLSRPDRGETQYF
NA | TRBJ2-2 | TRBV9 | NA | TGTGCCAGCAGCGCCGGGACAACGAACACCGGGGAGCTGTTTTTT | CASSAGTTNTGELFF
NA | TRBJ2-1 | TRBV15 | NA | TGTGCCACCTCCGGCCCTGACTCTTACCCGAATGAGCAGTTCTTC | CATSGPDSYPNEQFF
NA | TRBJ1-3 | TRBV6-6 | NA | TGTGCCAGCAGTCCCGGCGCAGGCCCGAGCTCTGGAAACACCATATATTTT | CASSPGAGPSSGNTIYF
TRBD2 | TRBJ2-3 | TRBV27 | once | TGTGCCAGCAGGATCCTTAGCGGGGGGATCACAGATACGCAGTATTTT | CASRILSGGITDTQYF
TRBD2 | TRBJ2-3 | TRBV7-9 | once | TGTGCCAGCAGCTTAGCGTATACTAGCGGGGGGGCATATACGCAGTATTTT | CASSLAYTSGGAYTQYF
TRBD1 | TRBJ1-4 | TRBV11-2 | NA | TGTGCCAGCAGCATGGGGGACAGCCCTAATGAAAAACTGTTTTTT | CASSMGDSPNEKLFF
NA | TRBJ2-7 | TRBV9 | NA | TGTGCCAGCAGCGGAGGGACACATTACGAGCAGTACTTC | CASSGGTHYEQYF
TRBD1 | TRBJ2-7 | TRBV11-3 | NA | TGTGCCAGCAGCTTTGGTCAGGGGGCAGGTTACGAGCAGTACTTC | CASSFGQGAGYEQYF
NA | TRBJ1-1 | TRBV23-1 | NA | TGCGCCAGCAGTCAATTAGGAACACATGAGGACACTGAAGCTTTCTTT | CASSQLGTHEDTEAFF
NA | TRBJ2-7 | TRBV11-2 | NA | TGTGCCAGCAGCCCTCGGACGACAGGCCGCTACGAGCAGTACTTC | CASSPRTTGRYEQYF
NA | TRBJ2-7 | TRBV9 | NA | TGTGCCAGCAGCGTAGGCGGCAGCTCCTACGAGCAGTACTTC | CASSVGGSSYEQYF
TRBD1 | TRBJ1-1 | TRBV7-2 | NA | TGTGCCAGCAGCGACAGGACAGGGGCGATGACTGAAGCTTTCTTT | CASSDRTGAMTEAFF
NA | TRBJ2-3 | TRBV6-5 | NA | TGTGCCAGCAGCCCATTCCAAGATACGCAGTATTTT | CASSPFQDTQYF
TRBD2 | TRBJ2-1 | TRBV4-3 | NA | TGCGCCAGCAGCCTCCAAGTAGGACGGGGGGGCTACAATGAGCAGTTCTTC | CASSLQVGRGGYNEQFF
NA | TRBJ1-4 | TRBV30 | NA | TGTGCCTGGAGTTCGGCGGCTTACGAAAAACTGTTTTTT | CAWSSAAYEKLFF
TRBD1 | TRBJ2-5 | TRBV19 | NA | TGTGCCAGCGGCATGGGACCAGGGGGCTTCCAAGAGACCCAGTACTTC | CASGMGPGGFQETQYF
NA | TRBJ1-2 | TRBV3-1/TRBV3-2 | NA | TGTGCCAGCAGCCAAGAGAATAGGGGAGGTGGCTACACCTTC | CASSQENRGGGYTF
NA | TRBJ2-5 | TRBV4-3 | NA | TGCGCCAGCAGCCAGGGACCTCGGGGGGCTCGTGTAGAGACCCAGTACTTC | CASSQGPRGARVETQYF
NA | TRBJ2-5 | TRBV6-2/TRBV6-3 | NA | TGTGCCAGCAGTTACGAGGGTATTAGTCGGTTTGTGGAGACCCAGTACTTC | CASSYEGISRFVETQYF
NA | TRBJ1-1 | TRBV6-2/TRBV6-3 | NA | TGTGCCAGCAGTACCGGAGTCCACACTGAAGCTTTCTTT | CASSTGVHTEAFF
NA | TRBJ1-5 | TRBV2 | NA | TGTGCCAGCACGACAGAGAGCAATCAGCCCCAGCATTTT | CASTTESNQPQHF
NA | TRBJ2-4 | TRBV12-3/TRBV12-4 | NA | TGTGCCAGCAGTACAGCTGACATTCAGTACTTC | CASSTADIQYF
NA | TRBJ2-3 | TRBV13 | NA | TGTGCCAGCAGCCCTGCCACGGGGGAAGATACGCAGTATTTT | CASSPATGEDTQYF
NA | TRBJ1-3 | TRBV27 | NA | TGTGCCAGCAGCAGTTCGGGGTGGGAGGGCACCTCTGGAAACACCATATATTTT | CASSSSGWEGTSGNTIYF
TRBD1 | TRBJ1-3 | TRBV5-1 | NA | TGCGCCAGCAGCCGGGACAGGGACCCCGGAAACACCATATATTTT | CASSRDRDPGNTIYF
NA | TRBJ2-5 | TRBV6-6 | once | TGTGCCAGCAGTTACGGACTGCAAGAGACCCAGTACTTC | CASSYGLQETQYF
TRBD2 | TRBJ2-2 | TRBV2 | NA | TGTGCCAGCAGCCCCAGGGAGGGAAACACCGGGGAGCTGTTTTTT | CASSPREGNTGELFF